This TCR beta chain was identified during a study of cytomegalovirus exposure and HLA in healthy donors. Overall study: Roughly 80 million unique TCRs from HLA-typed donors made up an early data release.

Notes on this clone: Antigen specificity is unknown.

It was with 60 Vbeta and 13 Jbeta primers that the PCR ran. Produced via immunoSEQ multiplex PCR; TCRdb's table is partial and in-frame only. This repertoire includes some 180,000 clones. Study-level points and caveats: Common viral pathogens (according to a later analysis) appeared linked to several of the most significant clusters. There was a cluster of highly shared sequence variants that was likely a sequencing artifact. Accurate HLA-A and HLA-B prediction from TCR beta sequences was reported for most subjects.

The CDR3 covers 11 residues. Germline CDR1 reads MDHEN; CDR2 reads SYDVKM. The germline V and J ends were trimmed by 2 bases and 8 bases, with 4 bases remaining between them. Sequenced: PBMCs. This clonotype was sampled from a young man in good health and CMV-seronegative. The rearrangement links TRBV28 to TRBJ2-1; unclear D gene. CDR3 sequence reads: CASSLNYEQFF. CDR3 bases: TGTGCCAGCAGTTTAAACTATGAGCAGTTCTTC.